The next 18 T cell receptor beta chains were all read from a single sample in a study of a mutant IDH1 vaccine in newly diagnosed glioma. Only in-frame clones appear in the TCRdb table, and some are missing; sequencing was by immunoSEQ multiplex PCR. The repertoire holds around 30,000 clones, around 90% seen once, with under 25% in the top ten. Indicated time point: week 11, during vaccination. Doses of 300 ug of mutant IDH1 20-mer peptide were given with topical imiquimod. These TCRs' antigens remain unknown. Sequencing used PBMCs, obtained from a glioma patient whose treatment included an IDH1 peptide vaccine. The source is a man aged 18 to 35 with glioma.

The chain carries TRBV18 and TRBJ1-1; D remains ambiguous. Trimming stripped 3 bases from V and 2 bases from J, with 4 bases between. The length of the CDR3 is 12 residues. The germline V gene has CDR1 KGHSH and CDR2 LQKENI. The CDR3 region is CASSPFNTEAFF. DNA for the CDR3: TGTGCCAGCTCACCCTTTAACACTGAAGCTTTCTTT.

The rearrangement uses TRBV2 and TRBJ1-2; a weak D match, TRBD1 (6 bases). Per the germline V gene, CDR1 is SNHLY and CDR2 is FYNNEI. The V end lost 6 bases, the J end lost 4 bases, and 9 bases lay between the germline ends. The CDR3 loop spans 12 amino acids. The chain's CDR3 is CASRLDSYGYTF. The CDR3 DNA sequence: TGTGCCAGCAGATTGGACAGCTATGGCTACACCTTC.

The chain links TRBV20-1 to TRBJ1-1; D unresolved. The CDR3 covers 11 residues. The germline V and J ends were trimmed by 5 bases and 3 bases, with 7 bases remaining between them. Germline V gene data show CDR1 as DFQATT and CDR2 as SNEGSKA (reference sequence). This CDR3 reads CSASVHTEAFF. For the CDR3, the DNA is TGCAGTGCTTCGGTACACACTGAAGCTTTCTTT.

The chain links TRBV6-1 to TRBJ1-5, with D possibly being TRBD1 (5 bases). Germline V gene lookup returns CDR1 MNHNS and CDR2 SASEGT. The CDR3 sequence is 15 residues long. V lost 0 bases and J 7 bases, leaving 13 bases between the germline ends. CDR3 residues: CASSEALGRDQPQHF. CDR3 DNA: TGTGCCAGCAGTGAAGCGCTAGGCAGGGACCAGCCCCAGCATTTT.

This clone occurred once. V gene TRBV7-8 combines with J gene TRBJ2-1; a possible D gene is TRBD2 (5 bases). Germline V gene lookup returns CDR1 SGHVS and CDR2 FQNEAQ. Trimming cost V 7 bases and J 9 bases, with 19 bases left between them. This CDR3 comprises 14 residues. CDR3 protein: CASTLSEKDGEQFF. CDR3 DNA sequence: TGTGCCAGCACCCTTAGCGAGAAGGACGGTGAGCAGTTCTTC.

V is TRBV7-8 and J is TRBJ2-3; the D gene could be TRBD1 or TRBD2 (5 bases each). V shed 4 bases and J shed 8 bases, with 13 bases lying between them. This CDR3 is 13 amino acids long. Per germline, CDR1 SGHVS and CDR2 FQNEAQ. This CDR3 is CASSSGRLGTQYF. CDR3 in DNA: TGTGCCAGCAGCTCGGGACGTTTGGGTACGCAGTATTTT.

The chain is built from TRBV30 and TRBJ2-1, with 7 bases fitting TRBD2. The CDR3 length is 13 residues. Germline V CDR1 and CDR2: GTSNPN, SVGIG (reference sequence). Trimming at V came to 8 bases and at J to 0 bases, leaving 4 bases not matched to a gene. CDR3 coding DNA: TGTGCCGGCTGCGGGAGCTCCTACAATGAGCAGTTCTTC. Amino acids: CAGCGSSYNEQFF.

This sequence joins TRBV20-1 and TRBJ1-2, with unresolved D. Germline CDR1 and CDR2: DFQATT and SNEGSKA (reference sequence). The CDR3 is 11 amino acids. Trimming pared 0 bases from V and 4 bases from J, leaving 3 bases between. The CDR3 DNA reads TGCAGTGCTAGAGAGCTCTATGGCTACACCTTC. Protein sequence: CSARELYGYTF.

The sample holds a few counts of this clone. J is TRBJ2-7 and V is TRBV14; weak D call: TRBD2 (6 bases). The V and J ends lost 4 bases and 0 bases respectively, with 16 bases between them. From germline, CDR1 is SGHDN and CDR2 FVKESK. The CDR3 spans 16 residues. The CDR3, as DNA: TGTGCCAGCAGCCCCTCCGGGACTCTCAACTCCTACGAGCAGTACTTC. Its translation is CASSPSGTLNSYEQYF.

Written as DNA, the CDR3 is TGTGCCAGCAGTCCGAGGGACAGGGGGACCTTTAACTATGGCTACACCTTC. It specifies CASSPRDRGTFNYGYTF. The rearrangement uses TRBV27 and TRBJ1-2; 11 nucleotides match TRBD1. The germline CDR1 and CDR2 sequences are MNHEY and SMNVEV (reference sequence). Trimming cost V 5 bases and J 1 base; bases outside gene matches: 9. This CDR3 spans 17 amino acids.

The chain has TRBV30 and TRBJ2-3; TRBD2 agrees at 7 bases. The CDR3 loop spans 14 amino acids. CDR1 is GTSNPN and CDR2 is SVGIG in the germline V gene (reference sequence). With 2 bases clipped from V and 4 bases from J, the junction kept 6 bases outside the gene matches. The CDR3 sequence: CAWSLGGSSDTQYF. CDR3 nucleotides: TGTGCCTGGAGTCTCGGCGGGAGTTCAGATACGCAGTATTTT.

The rearrangement joins TRBV19 to TRBJ1-1; tentative D call: TRBD1 (6 bases). CDR1 LNHDA and CDR2 SQIVND come from the germline V gene (reference sequence). Between the trimmed V and J ends, which lost 11 bases and 0 bases, there was a span of 16 bases. The CDR3 contains 14 residues. The CDR3 is CASTGGALNTEAFF. The CDR3 bases are TGTGCCTCAACCGGGGGGGCACTGAACACTGAAGCTTTCTTT.

The V call is TRBV5-1, the J call TRBJ1-5, with D perhaps matching TRBD1 (5 bases). Trimming took 0 bases from V and 9 from J, leaving 7 bases between them. CDR1 is SGHRS and CDR2 is YFSETQ in the germline V gene. The CDR3 covers 12 residues. CDR3 loop: CASSLEGRPQHF. DNA of the CDR3: TGCGCCAGCAGCTTGGAGGGGAGGCCCCAGCATTTT. The whole variable domain, filled in from reference TRBV5-1 and TRBJ1-5, reads KAGVTQTPRYLIKTRGQQVTLSCSPISGHRSVSWYQQTPGQGLQFLFEYFSETQRNKGNFPGRFSGRQFSNSRSEMNVSTLELGDSALYLCASSLEGRPQHFGDGTRLSIL.

V and J are TRBV30 and TRBJ1-2; TRBD1 might be the D (5 bases). CDR1 and CDR2 from the germline V gene are GTSNPN and SVGIG (reference sequence). The CDR3 has 14 residues. Trimming left V 3 bases short and J 7 bases short, with 18 bases between. CDR3: CAWSGRTRTLGYTF. The CDR3 DNA reads as TGTGCCTGGAGCGGGCGGACAAGGACGCTTGGCTACACCTTC.

The chain combines TRBV6-6 with TRBJ2-7; D ambiguous. With 0 bases removed from V and 7 bases from J, the gap between germline ends came to 10 bases. Looked up from germline, CDR1 is MNHNY and CDR2 is SVGAGI (reference sequence). The CDR3 covers 13 residues. For the CDR3, the DNA is TGTGCCAGCAGTTACTCGGCCGTTGGGGAGCAGTACTTC. It is translated as CASSYSAVGEQYF.

The V call is TRBV10-3, the J call TRBJ1-4; the D is unclear. V gave up 4 bases and J gave up 5 bases, with 5 bases separating them. Germline V CDR1 and CDR2: ENHRY, SYGVKD. The CDR3 extends over 12 amino acids. CDR3 loop: CAISGGNEKLFF. CDR3 bases: TGTGCCATCAGTGGAGGGAATGAAAAACTGTTTTTT.

The rearrangement uses TRBV28 and TRBJ1-1; 7 bases agree with TRBD1. Germline loops: CDR1 MDHEN, CDR2 SYDVKM. The J segment lost 11 bases and the V segment lost 4 bases, leaving 10 bases of the junction unmatched. The CDR3 extends over 13 amino acids. DNA for the CDR3: TGTGCCAGCAGTTCTTGGACAGGAAGAGGGGCTTTCTTT. Amino acids: CASSSWTGRGAFF.

This clone showed up just once. The V and J genes are TRBV7-9 and TRBJ1-3; 7 positions agree with TRBD1. Germline values: CDR1 SEHNR, CDR2 FQNEAQ (reference sequence). The ends lost 5 bases at V and 0 bases at J; junction bases unmatched: 7. The CDR3 covers 16 residues. The DNA for the CDR3 is TGTGCCAGCAGCGGTTGGGGACAGAGCTCTGGAAACACCATATATTTT. The encoded protein is CASSGWGQSSGNTIYF.